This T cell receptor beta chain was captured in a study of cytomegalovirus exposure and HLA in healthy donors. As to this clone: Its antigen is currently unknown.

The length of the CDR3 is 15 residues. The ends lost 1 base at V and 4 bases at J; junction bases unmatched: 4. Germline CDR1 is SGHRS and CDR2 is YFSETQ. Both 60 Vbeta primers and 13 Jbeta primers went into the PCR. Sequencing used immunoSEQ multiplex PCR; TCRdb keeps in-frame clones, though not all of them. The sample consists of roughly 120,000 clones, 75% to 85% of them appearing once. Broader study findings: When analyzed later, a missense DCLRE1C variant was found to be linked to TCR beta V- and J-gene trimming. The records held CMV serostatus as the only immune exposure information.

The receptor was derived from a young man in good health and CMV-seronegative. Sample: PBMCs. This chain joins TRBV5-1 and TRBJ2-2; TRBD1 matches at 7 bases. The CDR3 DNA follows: TGCGCCAGCAGCTTGATCGCAGGGGGCACCGGGGAGCTGTTTTTT. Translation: CASSLIAGGTGELFF.